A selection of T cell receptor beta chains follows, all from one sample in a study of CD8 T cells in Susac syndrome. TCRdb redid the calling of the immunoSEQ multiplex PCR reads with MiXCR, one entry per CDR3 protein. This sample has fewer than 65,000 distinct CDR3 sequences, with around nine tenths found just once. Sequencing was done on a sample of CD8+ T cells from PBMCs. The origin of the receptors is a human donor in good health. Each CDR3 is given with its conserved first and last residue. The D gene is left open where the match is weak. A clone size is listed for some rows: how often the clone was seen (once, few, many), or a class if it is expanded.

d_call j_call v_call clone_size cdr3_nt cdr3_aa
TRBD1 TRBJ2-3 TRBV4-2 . TGTGCCAGCAGCCCACACGCAGGGGGCGACACAGATACGCAGTATTTT CASSPHAGGDTDTQYF
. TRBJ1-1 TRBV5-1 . TGCGCCAGCAGCTTGGGGCACCTCACAAACGGTGAAGCTTTCTTT CASSLGHLTNGEAFF
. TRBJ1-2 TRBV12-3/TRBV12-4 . TGTGCCAGCAGTACGGTATTGGTCTCTAACTATGGCTACACCTTC CASSTVLVSNYGYTF
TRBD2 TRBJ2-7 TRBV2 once TGTGCCAGCATTGGGCCTAGCGGGGGAGTCGGTTTCGAGCAGTACTTC CASIGPSGGVGFEQYF
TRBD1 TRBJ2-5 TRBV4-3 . TGCGCCAGCAGCCAAGAGACAGGGGGCGCAGAGACCCAGTACTTC CASSQETGGAETQYF
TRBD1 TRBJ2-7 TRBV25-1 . TGTGCCAGCAGTGAACAACGGCCGTCAACAGGGGAAGAACAGGGTTTCCAATCCTACGAGCAGTACTTC CASSEQRPSTGEEQGFQSYEQYF
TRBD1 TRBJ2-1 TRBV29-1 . TGCAGCGTTGACCGCCCGGGACAGGGGTTAGAGCAGTTCTTC CSVDRPGQGLEQFF
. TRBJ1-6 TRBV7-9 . TGTGCCAGCAGCTCATGGGTATCAAATTCACCCCTCCACTTT CASSSWVSNSPLHF
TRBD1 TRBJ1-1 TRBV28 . TGTGCCAGCAGTCGTTCCGGGACAGGGTTTTTGGGCACTGAAGCTTTCTTT CASSRSGTGFLGTEAFF
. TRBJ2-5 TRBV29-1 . TGCAGCGAGGTCAACGTGGGGGCTAGCAGACAAGAGACCCAGTACTTC CSEVNVGASRQETQYF
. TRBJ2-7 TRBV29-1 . TGCAGCGTTGAAGGCGACTCCAACGGATCCTACGAGCAGTACTTC CSVEGDSNGSYEQYF
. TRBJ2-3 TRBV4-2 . TGTGCCAGCAGCCAAAGAATCGGCACAGATACGCAGTATTTT CASSQRIGTDTQYF
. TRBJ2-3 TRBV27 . TGTGCCAGCAGTTTGTACCCCCGGGGGGCCAGCACAGATACGCAGTATTTT CASSLYPRGASTDTQYF
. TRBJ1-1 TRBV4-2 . TGTGCCAGCAGCCAAGAGAGTTCTTATGCAGCGCTGAACACTGAAGCTTTCTTT CASSQESSYAALNTEAFF
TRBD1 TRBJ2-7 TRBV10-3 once TGTGCCATCAGCGATTTACTCAGGACAGGGAGTGAAGCCTACGAGCAGTACTTC CAISDLLRTGSEAYEQYF
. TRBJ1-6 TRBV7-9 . TGTGCCAGCAGCTTTACAGGTGACTCCTATAATTCACCCCTCCACTTT CASSFTGDSYNSPLHF
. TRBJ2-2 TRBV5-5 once TGTGCCAGCAGCTTGGGGACGACCGGGGAGCTGTTTTTT CASSLGTTGELFF
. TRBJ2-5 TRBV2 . TGTGCCAGCAGTGATGGCCTGGGAGCCCAAGAGACCCAGTACTTC CASSDGLGAQETQYF
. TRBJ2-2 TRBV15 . TGTGCCACCAGCAGAGGATTGCAGTACGCGAACACCGGGGAGCTGTTTTTT CATSRGLQYANTGELFF
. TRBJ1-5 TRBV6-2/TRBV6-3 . TGTGCCAGCAGTTATTGGGGTAGCAATCAGCCCCAGCATTTT CASSYWGSNQPQHF
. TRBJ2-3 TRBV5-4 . TGTGCCAGCAGCCCTACCCCCTGGACTAACACAGATACGCAGTATTTT CASSPTPWTNTDTQYF